These 28 T cell receptor beta chains were sequenced from one sample in a study of T cells after yellow fever vaccination. TCRdb processed the 5' RACE reads anew with MiXCR; each CDR3 protein has one entry. Here the sample spans about 260,000 distinct CDR3 sequences, 5.2% being singletons. Specimen: CD4+ T cells sorted from PBMCs, collected on the day of the yellow fever booster vaccination. These receptors were taken from a man between 18 and 29 years old who received the YFV17D yellow fever vaccine.

V usage is TRBV18 and J usage is TRBJ1-2; weak D call: TRBD1 (5 bases). Germline CDR1 KGHSH, CDR2 LQKENI. V gave up 3 bases and J gave up 2 bases, with 13 bases separating them. This CDR3 comprises 15 residues. The CDR3 nucleotides are TGTGCCAGCTCACCGTCACAGGACCTAAACTATGGCTACACCTTC. It specifies CASSPSQDLNYGYTF.

This chain links TRBV24-1 with TRBJ2-2; D remains ambiguous. Trimming took 1 base from V and 3 from J, leaving 11 bases between them. Germline V gene data show CDR1 as KGHDR and CDR2 as SFDVKD. The CDR3 is 16 residues long. CDR3 nucleotides: TGTGCCACCAGTGATTTATCAGGCTCCTACACCGGGGAGCTGTTTTTT. It specifies CATSDLSGSYTGELFF.

This clonotype was counted only a few times. The rearrangement links TRBV6-6 to TRBJ2-1; 11 bases are shared with TRBD2. J gave up 7 bases and V 7 bases, and 3 bases lay outside the gene matches. Germline V gene data show CDR1 as MNHNY and CDR2 as SVGAGI (reference sequence). The CDR3 is 13 residues long. The CDR3 region has the DNA TGTGCCAGCACCCTAGCGGGGGGTAATGAGCAGTTCTTC. It encodes CASTLAGGNEQFF.

This clonotype was recorded many times. The chain is built from TRBV10-3 and TRBJ2-2, with TRBD1 as a possible D gene (7 bases). V was cut by 7 bases and J by 0 bases, with 15 bases left in between. The CDR3 is 16 residues long. The germline gives CDR1 ENHRY, CDR2 SYGVKD. The CDR3 region is CAITAGTDTNTGELFF. The CDR3 region has the DNA TGTGCCATCACCGCGGGGACAGATACGAACACCGGGGAGCTGTTTTTT.

V usage is TRBV10-3 and J usage is TRBJ2-6; D tentatively fits TRBD1 or TRBD2 (5 bases each). V shed 0 bases and J shed 4 bases, with 10 bases lying between them. Germline V gene lookup returns CDR1 ENHRY and CDR2 SYGVKD. This CDR3 comprises 16 residues. The CDR3, as DNA: TGTGCCATCAGTGAGTCTTCGGGGCTCGGGGCCAACGTCCTGACTTTC. Amino acid sequence: CAISESSGLGANVLTF.

The genes are TRBV7-2 and TRBJ2-3, with unresolved D. The V gene lost 3 bases and the J gene lost 6 bases, with 13 bases spanning the gap. The CDR3 is made up of 14 amino acids. Germline V gene sequence: CDR1 SGHTA, CDR2 FQGNSA. CDR3 in amino acids: CASSLPGKRDTQYF. CDR3 nucleotide sequence: TGTGCCAGCAGCTTGCCCGGAAAGAGGGATACGCAGTATTTT.

This clonotype came up many times. The V call is TRBV18, the J call TRBJ2-3, with D maybe TRBD1 (5 bases). Germline assignment: CDR1 KGHSH and CDR2 LQKENI. V lost 8 bases and J 1 base, leaving 19 bases between the germline ends. The CDR3 is 16 residues long. CDR3 sequence (DNA): TGTGCCAGCCGCAATGGCAGGCAGGGCCGCACAGATACGCAGTATTTT. Encoded protein: CASRNGRQGRTDTQYF.

This clonotype showed up just a few times. The CDR3 sequence is CASSLAGNQETQYF. For the CDR3, the DNA is TGTGCCAGCAGCTTGGCGGGAAACCAAGAGACCCAGTACTTC. V and J are TRBV5-5 and TRBJ2-5, with D perhaps matching TRBD2 (5 bases). V lost 0 bases to trimming and J lost 0 bases, with 6 bases between them. This CDR3 has 14 residues. Germline CDR1 SGHKS, CDR2 YYEKEE (reference sequence).

This clonotype was detected many times. V is TRBV7-6 and J is TRBJ2-5; weak D call: TRBD2 (6 bases). The germline V gene has CDR1 SGHVS and CDR2 FNYEAQ. CDR3 length: 15 amino acids. V lost 5 bases, J lost 3 bases, and 16 bases lay in between. The CDR3 nucleotides are TGTGCCAGCAGCCTCTGGGCTGCGGGGAAAGAGACCCAGTACTTC. Residues: CASSLWAAGKETQYF.

The chain combines TRBV7-2 with TRBJ2-5, with TRBD1 identical over 7 bases. The CDR3 contains 18 residues. Germline loops: CDR1 SGHTA, CDR2 FQGNSA. V shed 1 base and J 2 bases; nucleotides not matched to a gene: 13. CDR3 sequence reads: CASSLGWSRGRRQETQYF. CDR3 coding DNA: TGTGCCAGCAGCTTAGGATGGTCGAGGGGGCGCCGACAAGAGACCCAGTACTTC.

In its sample, this clonotype was seen many times. The chain carries TRBV10-3 and TRBJ2-7, with D perhaps matching TRBD2 (6 bases). Trimming removed 0 bases at V and 1 base at J, with 7 bases between. The CDR3 has 14 amino acids. The germline gives CDR1 ENHRY, CDR2 SYGVKD. CDR3 sequence: CAISESSGSYEQYF. For the CDR3, the DNA is TGTGCCATCAGTGAGTCTAGCGGATCCTACGAGCAGTACTTC.

The chain links TRBV7-2 to TRBJ2-3; TRBD2 aligns across 8 bases. CDR3 length: 15 amino acids. CDR1 is SGHTA and CDR2 is FQGNSA in the germline V gene. V lost 2 bases, J lost 12 bases, and 13 bases stayed unmatched. CDR3 nucleotides: TGTGCCAGCAGCTTAAACGGCGGGGGGCCGTTCACCCAGTATTTT. Translating it yields CASSLNGGGPFTQYF.

The rearrangement links TRBV29-1 to TRBJ2-7, with 9 bases matching TRBD2. The CDR3 runs 15 residues. V shed 3 bases and J 3 bases; nucleotides not matched to a gene: 9. The germline V gene has CDR1 SQVTM and CDR2 ANQGSEA. The chain's CDR3 is CSVESLLSGGYEQYF. The DNA for the CDR3 is TGCAGCGTTGAGTCCCTCCTTAGCGGGGGCTACGAGCAGTACTTC.

This clonotype was seen a handful of times. Written as DNA, the CDR3 is TGCGCCAGCAGCTTGGGGGACGTTCGTCATAGGTCTGGGGCCAACGTCCTGACTTTC. It encodes CASSLGDVRHRSGANVLTF. V and J are TRBV5-1 and TRBJ2-6; perhaps D is TRBD1 or TRBD2 (5 bases each). V dropped 0 bases and J dropped 1 base, with 17 bases sitting between them. The CDR3 has 19 amino acids. Germline CDR1 reads SGHRS; CDR2 reads YFSETQ. The entire variable domain, with the rest obtained from reference TRBV5-1 and TRBJ2-6, is as follows: KAGVTQTPRYLIKTRGQQVTLSCSPISGHRSVSWYQQTPGQGLQFLFEYFSETQRNKGNFPGRFSGRQFSNSRSEMNVSTLELGDSALYLCASSLGDVRHRSGANVLTFGAGSRLTVL.

In this sample, this clonotype turned up a few times. The CDR3 protein is CASSLWGSNLNYGYTF. As DNA, the CDR3 is TGTGCCAGCAGTTTGTGGGGGTCGAACCTAAACTATGGCTACACCTTC. V usage is TRBV12-3 or TRBV12-4 and J usage is TRBJ1-2, with D possibly matching TRBD1 (5 bases). Trimming cost V 3 bases and J 2 bases, with 16 bases left between them. The CDR3 sequence is 16 residues long.

This clonotype was observed a handful of times. The CDR3 coding sequence is TGTGCCAGCAGCGTTCGGACTAGCGGGGACAATGAGCAGTTCTTC. This encodes CASSVRTSGDNEQFF. The rearrangement links TRBV9 to TRBJ2-1, with TRBD2 identical over 12 bases. The CDR3 loop spans 15 amino acids. V was pared by 2 bases and J by 5 bases, with 2 bases of the junction left unmatched. Germline V gene data show CDR1 as SGDLS and CDR2 as YYNGEE.

This chain joins TRBV7-8 and TRBJ2-2, with a weak D call TRBD1 (5 bases). CDR1 and CDR2 from the germline V gene are SGHVS and FQNEAQ. V was pared by 4 bases and J by 4 bases, with 10 bases between. This CDR3 is built from 14 residues. The CDR3 loop reads CASSSRGTTGELFF. CDR3 bases: TGTGCCAGCAGCTCTAGGGGAACCACCGGGGAGCTGTTTTTT.

The sample holds many counts of this clonotype. This chain links TRBV9 with TRBJ2-4; 9 nucleotides match TRBD2. This CDR3 contains 15 residues. Per germline, CDR1 SGDLS and CDR2 YYNGEE. Losses at the gene ends were 0 bases for V and 8 bases for J; bases not matched to a gene: 6. The CDR3 sequence is CASSVAPSGNDIQYF. As DNA, the CDR3 is TGTGCCAGCAGCGTAGCCCCTAGCGGGAACGACATTCAGTACTTC. Filled out from reference TRBV9 and TRBJ2-4, the complete variable domain reads DSGVTQTPKHLITATGQRVTLRCSPRSGDLSVYWYQQSLDQGLQFLIQYYNGEERAKGNILERFSAQQFPDLHSELNLSSLELGDSALYFCASSVAPSGNDIQYFGAGTRLSVL.

The V call is TRBV6-1, the J call TRBJ2-7; D gene unclear. This CDR3 is 12 amino acids long. CDR1 and CDR2 from the germline V gene are MNHNS and SASEGT. Trimming left V 5 bases short and J 4 bases short, with 9 bases between. As DNA, the CDR3 is TGTGCCAGCAGTTCCAGATCGTACGAGCAGTACTTC. It translates to CASSSRSYEQYF.

The chain links TRBV6-4 to TRBJ2-1, with a weak D call TRBD2 (5 bases). V was pared by 6 bases and J by 0 bases, with 12 bases between. The CDR3 extends over 15 amino acids. CDR1 is MRHNA, CDR2 SNTAGT, per germline. CDR3 region: CASSRTLSSYNEQFF. CDR3 sequence (DNA): TGTGCCAGCAGCCGGACTCTGAGCTCCTACAATGAGCAGTTCTTC.

The chain employs TRBV19 and TRBJ1-6; possibly TRBD1 for D (6 bases). CDR1 is LNHDA and CDR2 is SQIVND in the germline V gene (reference sequence). The CDR3 sequence is 15 residues long. Between the trimmed V and J ends, which lost 5 bases and 5 bases, there was a span of 13 bases. The CDR3 is CASSPSTGNNSPLHF. The CDR3 DNA reads TGTGCCAGTAGTCCTTCGACAGGAAATAATTCACCCCTCCACTTT.

This clonotype appeared many times. The CDR3 coding sequence is TGCATAGCTCCTGGGAGGGACAGGGGCACTGAAGCTTTCTTT. Its protein product is CIAPGRDRGTEAFF. This chain links TRBV20-1 with TRBJ1-1; 10 bases agree with TRBD1. Germline V gene data show CDR1 as DFQATT and CDR2 as SNEGSKA (reference sequence). This CDR3 is built from 14 residues.

In its sample, this clonotype was seen many times. The DNA of the CDR3 is TGCGCCAGCAGGAGGACTGACAATGAGCAGTTCTTC. Residues: CASRRTDNEQFF. This chain uses TRBV5-1 with TRBJ2-1; a weak D match, TRBD2 (5 bases). V was clipped by 5 bases and J by 5 bases, with 8 bases between them. Germline V CDR1 and CDR2: SGHRS, YFSETQ. The CDR3 loop spans 12 amino acids.

This clonotype was recorded at least ten times. The chain employs TRBV6-2 or TRBV6-3 and TRBJ2-7, with TRBD1 matching over 8 bases. This CDR3 contains 17 residues. V was clipped by 4 bases and J by 0 bases; unmatched bases: 11. Germline lookup yields CDR1 MNHEY and CDR2 SVGEGT. The CDR3 bases are TGTGCCAGCAGTTCGCATTCAGGGGGCCCCGACTCCTACGAGCAGTACTTC. Amino acid sequence: CASSSHSGGPDSYEQYF.

This clonotype was recorded at least ten times. This chain joins TRBV12-3 or TRBV12-4 and TRBJ2-2, with a tentative D call TRBD1 (6 bases). With 6 bases removed from V and 2 bases from J, the gap between germline ends came to 10 bases. The CDR3 has 14 amino acids. CDR3 DNA sequence: TGTGCCAGCAGCGTACAGGGTAACACCGGGGAGCTGTTTTTT. Its translation is CASSVQGNTGELFF.

V and J are TRBV24-1 and TRBJ2-3, with D perhaps being TRBD1 or TRBD2 (5 bases each). Germline-derived CDR1 and CDR2 are KGHDR and SFDVKD. The V and J ends lost 7 bases and 4 bases respectively, with 29 bases between them. The CDR3 is 19 amino acids. CDR3 protein: CATSPPNDTGLGKPDTQYF. The CDR3, as DNA: TGTGCCACCAGCCCGCCAAACGATACAGGTCTCGGGAAACCAGATACGCAGTATTTT.

This clonotype was observed a few times. V gene TRBV25-1 combines with J gene TRBJ1-5; D unresolved. CDR1 and CDR2 from the germline V gene are MGHDK and SYGVNS. V lost 9 bases and J lost 6, with 18 bases in between. CDR3 length: 14 amino acids. Here the CDR3 reads CASELGPFAQPQHF. CDR3 nucleotide sequence: TGTGCCAGTGAACTTGGGCCTTTCGCTCAGCCCCAGCATTTT.

As for this clonotype: A much larger clone lies one base from this, so it may be a read error. V usage is TRBV7-2 and J usage is TRBJ2-1, with 7 bases aligning to TRBD1. CDR1 SGHTA and CDR2 FQGNSA come from the germline V gene. Trimming took 5 bases from V and 15 from J; bases not matched to a gene: 13. This CDR3 is 13 amino acids long. CDR3 sequence reads: CASSEQTDGDRFF. Here the CDR3 DNA reads TGTGCCAGCAGCGAACAAACAGATGGGGACAGGTTCTTC.